A selection of T cell receptor beta chains follows, all from one sample in a study of regulatory T cells in long-lasting Graves disease. One entry per CDR3 protein results from TCRdb running MiXCR on the multiplex PCR reads. The sample yields more than 300,000 distinct CDR3 sequences, roughly 15% seen once. The specimen was peripheral blood mononuclear cells (PBMCs), collected at new diagnosis, from a patient treated with antithyroid drugs. The receptor source for this set is a female donor with Graves disease. Both conserved end residues are part of each CDR3. Size is omitted from some rows. Given values are once, few, many or a class for expanded clones.

V gene	CDR3 length	clone size	J gene	CDR3 protein
TRBV24-1	15	many	TRBJ2-2	CATSESRSYTGELFF
TRBV4-3	15	-	TRBJ2-3	CASSQGDRGPDTQYF
TRBV5-1	18	many	TRBJ2-3	CASSYRYGTSGATDTQYF
TRBV7-2	14	many	TRBJ2-7	CASSLASGGGEQYF
TRBV19	17	few	TRBJ2-5	CASSPRLASGREETQYF
TRBV30	12	few	TRBJ1-1	CAWSNLNTEAFF
TRBV5-1	15	many	TRBJ2-1	CASSIGQDTENEQFF
TRBV5-1	12	many	-	CASSLGFGEQFF
TRBV7-3	13	many	TRBJ2-7	CASSLRPLHEQYF
TRBV7-9	16	many	TRBJ1-6	CASSLDRIPYNSPLHF
TRBV7-9	14	many	TRBJ1-1	CASSPGTLLAEAFF
TRBV12-3/TRBV12-4	12	many	TRBJ1-1	CASRDMNTEAFF
TRBV11-2	16	many	TRBJ2-1	CASQLRIQRGGGEQFF
TRBV18	14	few	TRBJ2-6	CASSPTPGANVLTF
TRBV7-9	15	many	TRBJ1-1	CASSTGTGGNTEAFF
TRBV12-3/TRBV12-4	12	many	TRBJ1-1	CASSFPRTEAFF
TRBV7-9	17	many	TRBJ2-6	CASSLVRTGTGANVLTF
TRBV6-1	18	-	TRBJ2-6	CASTHGGEPYSGANVLTF
TRBV5-1	16	many	TRBJ2-2	CASSLKDRGNTGELFF
TRBV7-2	16	-	TRBJ2-2	CASSLYAGSNTGELFF
TRBV27	15	many	TRBJ1-2	CASSHNGRRNYGYTF
TRBV6-1	13	-	TRBJ1-1	CASSPGPVPEAFF
TRBV14	14	once	TRBJ2-3	CASSQVPRVDTQYF
TRBV10-3	14	few	TRBJ2-7	CAISESAAGYEQYF
TRBV3-1	15	many	TRBJ1-4	CASSLTGPRDEKLFF
TRBV4-1	18	many	TRBJ1-6	CASSQDRGGADYNSPLHF
TRBV6-2/TRBV6-3	17	many	TRBJ2-1	CASSSWASGSTYNEQFF
TRBV28	15	-	TRBJ2-5	CASSLFGLAGETQYF
TRBV27	15	few	TRBJ1-2	CASSLYRGGDYGYTF
TRBV30	14	-	TRBJ2-5	CAWAGLAGTETQYF
TRBV7-9	15	many	TRBJ1-1	CASSLDRYMNTEAFF
TRBV2	12	many	TRBJ1-1	CASRDRGQKAFF
TRBV7-2	16	-	TRBJ1-2	CASSLAPGPTNYGYTF
TRBV4-1	14	many	TRBJ2-1	CASNPTDSYNEQFF
TRBV12-3/TRBV12-4	15	-	TRBJ1-1	CASSYGPRGHTEAFF
TRBV6-1	9	many	TRBJ1-2	CASSDGYTF
TRBV11-2	16	-	TRBJ2-5	CASSLGRGGRGETQYF